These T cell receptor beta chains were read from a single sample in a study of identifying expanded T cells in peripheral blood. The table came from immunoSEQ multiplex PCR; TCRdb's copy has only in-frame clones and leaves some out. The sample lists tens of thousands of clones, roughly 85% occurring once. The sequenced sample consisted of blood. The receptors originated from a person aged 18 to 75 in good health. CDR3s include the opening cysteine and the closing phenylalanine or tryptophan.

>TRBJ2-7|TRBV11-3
CASSLGELTYEQYF
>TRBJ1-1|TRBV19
CASSARTVVRTEAFF
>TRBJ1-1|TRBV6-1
CASSDPGLGGEAFF
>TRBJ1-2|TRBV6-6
CASSYLTVANYGYTF
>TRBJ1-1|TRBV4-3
CASSINTRGPEAFF
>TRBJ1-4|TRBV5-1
CASSFYQVGSGGEKLFF
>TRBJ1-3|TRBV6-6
CASSSSTGNTIYF
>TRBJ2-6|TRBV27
CATLSISGANVLTF
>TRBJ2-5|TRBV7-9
CASSRGGEQETQYF
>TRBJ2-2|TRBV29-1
CSALQGSNTGELFF
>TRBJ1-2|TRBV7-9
CASTPRGRSFYGYTF
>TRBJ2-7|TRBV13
CASSKQGTGEQYF
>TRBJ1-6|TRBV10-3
CAISGRTEGPLF
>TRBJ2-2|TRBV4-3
CASSQLQGTGELFF
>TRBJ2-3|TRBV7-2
CASSFYGDTQYF
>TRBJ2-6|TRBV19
CASSIAVYSGANVLTF
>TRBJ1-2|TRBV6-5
CASSYTDSRSGYTF
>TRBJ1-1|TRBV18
CASSPFSASRGGAAFF
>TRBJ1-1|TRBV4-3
CASSQEPGDTEAFF
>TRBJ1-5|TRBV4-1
CASSQEKGINQPQHF
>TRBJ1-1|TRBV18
CASSPQGNTEAFF
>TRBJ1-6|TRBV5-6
CASSLDSRPSYSPLHF
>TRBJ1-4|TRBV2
CASGSRGLTNEKLFF
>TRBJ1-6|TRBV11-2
CASSLAWSGSFQSPLHF
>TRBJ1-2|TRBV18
CASSGQGAQDGYTF
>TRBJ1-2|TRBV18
CASSLGPDYGYTF
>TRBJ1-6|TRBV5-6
CASSNDPGQLSPLHF
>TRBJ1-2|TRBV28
CLTGTANYGYTF
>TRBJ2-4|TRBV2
CASSEQIMLAKNIQYF
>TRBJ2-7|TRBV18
CASSSLSYEQYF
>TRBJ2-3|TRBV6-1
CASSDVAGATDTQYF
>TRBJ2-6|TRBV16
CASSPPGPIANVLTF
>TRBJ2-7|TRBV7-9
CASSLELSGGEQYF